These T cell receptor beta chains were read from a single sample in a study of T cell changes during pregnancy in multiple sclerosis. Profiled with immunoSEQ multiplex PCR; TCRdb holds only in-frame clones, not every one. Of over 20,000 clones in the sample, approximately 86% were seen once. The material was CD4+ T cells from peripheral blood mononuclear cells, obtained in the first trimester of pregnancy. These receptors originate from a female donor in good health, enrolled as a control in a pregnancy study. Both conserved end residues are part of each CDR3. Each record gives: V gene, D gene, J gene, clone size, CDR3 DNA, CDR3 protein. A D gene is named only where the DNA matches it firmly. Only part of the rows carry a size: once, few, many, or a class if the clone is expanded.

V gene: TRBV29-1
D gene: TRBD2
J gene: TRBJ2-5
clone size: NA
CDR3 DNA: TGCAGCGTTGGACGGAGACTAGCGGGGGAGGAGACCCAGTACTTC
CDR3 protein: CSVGRRLAGEETQYF

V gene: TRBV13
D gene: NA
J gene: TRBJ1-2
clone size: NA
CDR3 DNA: TGTGCCAGCAGCCGTACGGTACTCTATGGCTACACCTTC
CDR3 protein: CASSRTVLYGYTF

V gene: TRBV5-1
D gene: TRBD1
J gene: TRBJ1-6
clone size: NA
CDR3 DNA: TGCGCCAGCAGCCCCCATGCCGAACAGGGGAGTTGGTCACCCCTCCACTTT
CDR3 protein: CASSPHAEQGSWSPLHF

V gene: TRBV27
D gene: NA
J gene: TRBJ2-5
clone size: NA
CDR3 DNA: TGTGCCAGCAGTTTCTCTCCCCAAGAGACCCAGTACTTC
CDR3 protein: CASSFSPQETQYF

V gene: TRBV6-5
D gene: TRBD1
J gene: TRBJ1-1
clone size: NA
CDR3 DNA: TGTGCCAGCAGTTATCGAGGGGGCGAAGCTTTCTTT
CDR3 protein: CASSYRGGEAFF

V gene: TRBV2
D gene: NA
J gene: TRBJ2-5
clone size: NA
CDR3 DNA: TGTGCCAGCAGTGATAGGAGGGAGACCCAGTACTTC
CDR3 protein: CASSDRRETQYF

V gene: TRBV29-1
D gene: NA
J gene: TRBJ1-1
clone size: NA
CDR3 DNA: TGCAGCGTACAACAGGGTAACACTGAAGCTTTCTTT
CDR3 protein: CSVQQGNTEAFF

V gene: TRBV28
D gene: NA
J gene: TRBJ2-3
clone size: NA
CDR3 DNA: TGTGCCAGCAGTTTTTTTTTCCTCGGCACAGATACGCAGTATTTT
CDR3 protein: CASSFFFLGTDTQYF

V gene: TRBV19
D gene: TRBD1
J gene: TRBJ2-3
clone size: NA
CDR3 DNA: TGTGCCAGTAGTATATCGACAGGGGGAGCAGATACGCAGTATTTT
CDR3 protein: CASSISTGGADTQYF

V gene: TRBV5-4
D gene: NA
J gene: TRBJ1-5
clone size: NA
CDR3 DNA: TGTGCCAGCAGCTTTGAGGGAAATCAGCCCCAGCATTTT
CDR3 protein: CASSFEGNQPQHF

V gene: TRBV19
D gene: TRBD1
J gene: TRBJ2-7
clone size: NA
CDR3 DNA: TGTGCCAGTAGTAATCTCGGGACAGACCTCTACGAGCAGTACTTC
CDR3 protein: CASSNLGTDLYEQYF

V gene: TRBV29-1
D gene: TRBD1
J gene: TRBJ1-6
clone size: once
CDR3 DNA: TGCAGCGCCGGGACAGGAGGCAATTCACCCCTCCACTTT
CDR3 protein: CSAGTGGNSPLHF

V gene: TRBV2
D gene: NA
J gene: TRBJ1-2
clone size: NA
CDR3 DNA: TGTGCCAGCAGTGAAGGGGGGAGGGACCCCTATGGCTACACCTTC
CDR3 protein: CASSEGGRDPYGYTF

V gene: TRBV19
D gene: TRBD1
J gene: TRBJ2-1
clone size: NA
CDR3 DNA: TGTGCCAGTAGCGGACAGGGCATATACAATGAGCAGTTCTTC
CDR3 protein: CASSGQGIYNEQFF

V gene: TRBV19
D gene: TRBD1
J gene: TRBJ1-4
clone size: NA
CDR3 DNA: TGTGCCAGTAGTCTCGGGACAGCCTCTAATGAAAAACTGTTTTTT
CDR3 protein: CASSLGTASNEKLFF

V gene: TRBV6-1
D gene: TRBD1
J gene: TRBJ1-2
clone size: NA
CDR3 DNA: TGTGCCAGCAGTGCCCAGGGGGCGCAGGACTATGGCTACACCTTC
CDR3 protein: CASSAQGAQDYGYTF

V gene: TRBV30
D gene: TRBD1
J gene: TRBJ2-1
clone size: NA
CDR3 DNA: TGTGCCTGGGCGTCCGGGACAGGGGAGAACAATGAGCAGTTCTTC
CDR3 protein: CAWASGTGENNEQFF

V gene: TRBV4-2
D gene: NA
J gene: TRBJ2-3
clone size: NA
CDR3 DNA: TGTGCCAGCAGCCAGGGGGACTTCACAGATACGCAGTATTTT
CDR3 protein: CASSQGDFTDTQYF

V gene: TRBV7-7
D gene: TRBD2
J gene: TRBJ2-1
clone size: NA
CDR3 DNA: TGTGCTAGCAGCTCCGCGACTAGCGGGAGGTACAATGAGCAGTTCTTC
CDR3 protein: CASSSATSGRYNEQFF

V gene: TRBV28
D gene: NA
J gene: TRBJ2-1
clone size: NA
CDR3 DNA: TGTGCCAGCACCACCCCCATCGGCTCCTACAATGAGCAGTTCTTC
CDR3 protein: CASTTPIGSYNEQFF

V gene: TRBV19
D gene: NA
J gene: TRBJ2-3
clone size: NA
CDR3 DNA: TGTGCCAGTAGGCCAACTAGCACAGATACGCAGTATTTT
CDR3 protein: CASRPTSTDTQYF

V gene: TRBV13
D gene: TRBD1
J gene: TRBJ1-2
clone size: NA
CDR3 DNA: TGTGCCAGCAGCTTAGGCGTTGGGACAGGGGCGTACGGCTACACCTTC
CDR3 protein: CASSLGVGTGAYGYTF

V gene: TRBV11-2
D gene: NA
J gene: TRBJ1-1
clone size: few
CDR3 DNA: TGTGCCAGCAGCTTAGGTCAGGGGAAAGGAGCTTTCTTT
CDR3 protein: CASSLGQGKGAFF

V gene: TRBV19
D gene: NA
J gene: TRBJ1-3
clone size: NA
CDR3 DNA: TGTGCCAGTAGACAAGACAGATTCTCTGGAAACACCATATATTTT
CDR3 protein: CASRQDRFSGNTIYF

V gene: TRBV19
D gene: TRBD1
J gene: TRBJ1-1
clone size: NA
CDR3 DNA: TGTGCCAAGTCACAGGGGGAAACTGAAGCTTTCTTT
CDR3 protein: CAKSQGETEAFF

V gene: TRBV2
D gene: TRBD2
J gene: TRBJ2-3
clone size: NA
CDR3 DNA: TGTGCCAGCAGTGAGATTAGCGGGACGGACACAGATACGCAGTATTTT
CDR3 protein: CASSEISGTDTDTQYF

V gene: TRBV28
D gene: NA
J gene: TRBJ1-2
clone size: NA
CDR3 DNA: TGTGCCAGCAGTGCGACAGGAGCCTTTAACTATGGCTACACCTTC
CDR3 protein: CASSATGAFNYGYTF

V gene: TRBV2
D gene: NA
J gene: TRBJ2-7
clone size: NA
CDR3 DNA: TGTGCCGCCAAATGGGGGCCCAGCTCCTACGAGCAGTACTTC
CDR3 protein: CAAKWGPSSYEQYF

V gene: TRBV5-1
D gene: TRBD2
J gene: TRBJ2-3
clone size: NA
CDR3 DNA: TGCGCCAGCAGCGACACTAGCGCAGATTTCACAGATACGCAGTATTTT
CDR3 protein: CASSDTSADFTDTQYF

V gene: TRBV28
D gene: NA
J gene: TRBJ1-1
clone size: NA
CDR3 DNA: TGTGCCAGCAGCCAACCCTCCCAGAGGATGGCTTTCTTT
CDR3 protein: CASSQPSQRMAFF

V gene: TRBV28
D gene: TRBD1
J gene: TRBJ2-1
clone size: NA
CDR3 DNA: TGTGCCAGCAGTAGCCCCTGGACAGGGGCAAATGAGCAGTTCTTC
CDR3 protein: CASSSPWTGANEQFF